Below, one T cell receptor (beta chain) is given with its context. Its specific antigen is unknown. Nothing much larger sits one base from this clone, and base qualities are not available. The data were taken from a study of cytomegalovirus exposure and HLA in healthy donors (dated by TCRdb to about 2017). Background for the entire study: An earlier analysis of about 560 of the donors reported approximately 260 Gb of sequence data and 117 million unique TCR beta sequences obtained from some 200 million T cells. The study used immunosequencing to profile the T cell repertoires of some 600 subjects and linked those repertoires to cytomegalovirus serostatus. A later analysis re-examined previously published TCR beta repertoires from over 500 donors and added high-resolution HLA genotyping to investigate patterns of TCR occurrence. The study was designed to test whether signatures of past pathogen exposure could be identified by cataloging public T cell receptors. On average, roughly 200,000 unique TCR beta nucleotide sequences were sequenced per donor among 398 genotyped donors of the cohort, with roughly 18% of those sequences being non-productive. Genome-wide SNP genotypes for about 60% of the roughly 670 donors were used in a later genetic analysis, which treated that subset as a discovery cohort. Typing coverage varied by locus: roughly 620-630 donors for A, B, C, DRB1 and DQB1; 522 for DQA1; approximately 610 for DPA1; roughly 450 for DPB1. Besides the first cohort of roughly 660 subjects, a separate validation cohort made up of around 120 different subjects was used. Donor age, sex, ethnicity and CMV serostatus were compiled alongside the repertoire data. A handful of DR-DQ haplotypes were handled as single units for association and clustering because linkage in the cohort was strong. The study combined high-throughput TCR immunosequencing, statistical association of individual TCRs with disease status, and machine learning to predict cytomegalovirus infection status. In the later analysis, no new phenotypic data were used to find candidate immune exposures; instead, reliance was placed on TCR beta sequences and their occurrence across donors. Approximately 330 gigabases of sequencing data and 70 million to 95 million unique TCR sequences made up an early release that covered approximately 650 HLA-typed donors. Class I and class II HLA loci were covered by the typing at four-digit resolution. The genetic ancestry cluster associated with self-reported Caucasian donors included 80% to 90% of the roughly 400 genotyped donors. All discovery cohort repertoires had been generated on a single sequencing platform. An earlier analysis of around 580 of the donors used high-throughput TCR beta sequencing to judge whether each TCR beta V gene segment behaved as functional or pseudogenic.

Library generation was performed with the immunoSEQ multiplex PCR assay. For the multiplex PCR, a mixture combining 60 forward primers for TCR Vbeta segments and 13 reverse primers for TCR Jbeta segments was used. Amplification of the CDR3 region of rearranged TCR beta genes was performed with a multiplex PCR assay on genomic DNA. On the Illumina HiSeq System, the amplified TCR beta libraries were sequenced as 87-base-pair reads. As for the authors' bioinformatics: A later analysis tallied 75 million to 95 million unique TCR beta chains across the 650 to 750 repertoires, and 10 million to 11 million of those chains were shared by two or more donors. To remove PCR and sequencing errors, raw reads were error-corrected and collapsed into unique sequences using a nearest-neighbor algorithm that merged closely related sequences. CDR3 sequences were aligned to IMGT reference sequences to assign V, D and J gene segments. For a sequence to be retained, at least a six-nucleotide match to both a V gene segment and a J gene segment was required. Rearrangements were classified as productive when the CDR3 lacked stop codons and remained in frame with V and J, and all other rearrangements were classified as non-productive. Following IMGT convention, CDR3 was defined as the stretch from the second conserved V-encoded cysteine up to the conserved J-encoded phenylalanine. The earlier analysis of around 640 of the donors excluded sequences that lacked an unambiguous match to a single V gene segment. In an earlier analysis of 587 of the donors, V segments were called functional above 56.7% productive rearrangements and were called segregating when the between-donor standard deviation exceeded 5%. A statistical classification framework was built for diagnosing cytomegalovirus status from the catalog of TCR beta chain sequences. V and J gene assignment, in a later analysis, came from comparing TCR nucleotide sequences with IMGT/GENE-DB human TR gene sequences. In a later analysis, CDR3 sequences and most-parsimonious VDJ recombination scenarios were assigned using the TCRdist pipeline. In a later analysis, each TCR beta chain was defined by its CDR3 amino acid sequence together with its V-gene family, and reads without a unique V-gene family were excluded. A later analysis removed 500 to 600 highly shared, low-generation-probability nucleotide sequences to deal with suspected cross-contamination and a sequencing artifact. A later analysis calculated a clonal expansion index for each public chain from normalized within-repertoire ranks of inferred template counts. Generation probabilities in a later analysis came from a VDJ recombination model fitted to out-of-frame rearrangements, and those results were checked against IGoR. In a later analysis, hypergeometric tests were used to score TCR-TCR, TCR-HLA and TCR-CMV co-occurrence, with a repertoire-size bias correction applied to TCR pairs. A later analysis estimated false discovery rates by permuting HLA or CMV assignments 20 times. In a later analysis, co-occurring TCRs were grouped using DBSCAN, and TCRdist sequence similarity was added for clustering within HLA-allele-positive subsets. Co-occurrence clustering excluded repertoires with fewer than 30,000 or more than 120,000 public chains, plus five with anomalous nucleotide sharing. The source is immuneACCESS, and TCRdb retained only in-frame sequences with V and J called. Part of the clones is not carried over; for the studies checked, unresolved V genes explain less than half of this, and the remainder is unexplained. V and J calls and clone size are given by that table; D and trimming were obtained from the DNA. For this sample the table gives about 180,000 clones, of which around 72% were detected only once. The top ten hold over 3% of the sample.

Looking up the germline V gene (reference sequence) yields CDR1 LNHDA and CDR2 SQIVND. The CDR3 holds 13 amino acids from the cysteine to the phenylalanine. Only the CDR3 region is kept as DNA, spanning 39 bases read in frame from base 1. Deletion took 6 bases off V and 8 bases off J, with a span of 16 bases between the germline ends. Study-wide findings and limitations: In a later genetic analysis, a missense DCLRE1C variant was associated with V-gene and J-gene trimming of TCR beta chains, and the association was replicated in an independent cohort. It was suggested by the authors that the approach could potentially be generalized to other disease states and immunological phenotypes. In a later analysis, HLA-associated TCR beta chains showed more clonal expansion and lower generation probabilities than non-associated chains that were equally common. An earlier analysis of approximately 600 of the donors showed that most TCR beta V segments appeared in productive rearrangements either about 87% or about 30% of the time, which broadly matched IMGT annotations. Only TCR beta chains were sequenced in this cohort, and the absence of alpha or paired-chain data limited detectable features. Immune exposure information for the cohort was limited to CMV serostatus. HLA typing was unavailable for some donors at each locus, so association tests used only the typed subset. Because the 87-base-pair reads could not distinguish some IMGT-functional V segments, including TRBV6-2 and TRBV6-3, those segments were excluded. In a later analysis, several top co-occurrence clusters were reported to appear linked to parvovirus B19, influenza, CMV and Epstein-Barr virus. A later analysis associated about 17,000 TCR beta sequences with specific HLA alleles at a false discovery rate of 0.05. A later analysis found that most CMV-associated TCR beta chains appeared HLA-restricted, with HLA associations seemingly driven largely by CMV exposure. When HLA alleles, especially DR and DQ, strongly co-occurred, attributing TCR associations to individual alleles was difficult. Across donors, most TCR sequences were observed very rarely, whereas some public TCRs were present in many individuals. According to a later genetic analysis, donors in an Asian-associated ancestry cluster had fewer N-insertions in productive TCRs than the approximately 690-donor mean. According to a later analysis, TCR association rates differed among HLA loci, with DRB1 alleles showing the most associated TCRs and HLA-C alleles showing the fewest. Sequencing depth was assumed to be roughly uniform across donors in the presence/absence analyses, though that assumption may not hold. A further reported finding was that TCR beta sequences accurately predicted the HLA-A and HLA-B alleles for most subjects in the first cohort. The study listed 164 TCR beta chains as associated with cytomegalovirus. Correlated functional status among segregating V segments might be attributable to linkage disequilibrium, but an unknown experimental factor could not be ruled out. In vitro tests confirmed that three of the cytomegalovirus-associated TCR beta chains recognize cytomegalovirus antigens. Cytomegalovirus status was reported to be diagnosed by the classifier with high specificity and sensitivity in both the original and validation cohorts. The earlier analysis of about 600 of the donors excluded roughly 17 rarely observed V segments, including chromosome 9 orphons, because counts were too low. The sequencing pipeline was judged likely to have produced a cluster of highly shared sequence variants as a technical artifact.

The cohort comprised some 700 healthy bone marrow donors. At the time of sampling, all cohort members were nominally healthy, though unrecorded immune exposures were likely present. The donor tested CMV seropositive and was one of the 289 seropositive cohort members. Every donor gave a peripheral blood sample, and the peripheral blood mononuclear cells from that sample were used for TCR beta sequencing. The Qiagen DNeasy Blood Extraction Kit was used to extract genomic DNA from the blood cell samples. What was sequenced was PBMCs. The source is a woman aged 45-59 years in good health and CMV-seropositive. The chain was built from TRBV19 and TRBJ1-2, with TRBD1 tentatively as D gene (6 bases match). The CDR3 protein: CASRNRDRGGYTF. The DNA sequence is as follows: TGTGCCAGTAGAAACAGGGACCGAGGAGGCTACACCTTC.